This TCR beta chain was profiled in a study of patients and donors after allogeneic stem cell transplantation. Germline V lookup: CDR1 KGHSH, CDR2 LQKENI. The length of the CDR3 is 14 residues. V lost 6 bases and J 6 bases, leaving 16 bases between the germline ends. TCRdb passed the RT-PCR reads through MiXCR, listing each CDR3 protein once. The sample consists of 200,000 to 250,000 distinct CDR3 sequences, around two fifths of them appearing once. Sample: blood, either unsorted or a sorted T cell fraction (not recorded which). This receptor was identified in a human donor who was either an allogeneic HSCT recipient or a stem cell or donor lymphocyte infusion donor (not recorded which). It is not recorded whose cells these are; they may come from a transplant donor. The J gene is TRBJ2-3, the V gene TRBV18; tentative D call: TRBD1 (6 bases). The CDR3 loop reads CASSPEQGSDTQYF. CDR3 DNA: TGTGCCAGCTCCCCCGAACAGGGCTCGGATACGCAGTATTTT.